These T cell receptor beta chains were read from a single sample in a study of blood T cell repertoires in COVID-19. Sequencing used immunoSEQ multiplex PCR; TCRdb keeps in-frame clones, though not all of them. The sample includes under 200,000 clones, around 90% of them seen just once. The sample taken for sequencing was peripheral blood. The origin of the receptors is a man between 50 and 59 years old with acute or convalescent COVID-19. Each CDR3 is given with its conserved first and last residue. Each record gives: J gene, clone size, D gene, V gene, CDR3 DNA, CDR3 protein. A D gene is named only where the DNA matches it firmly. The size entry is marked missing in some rows and otherwise reads once, few, many or a size class.

j_gene: TRBJ2-3
abundance: NA
d_gene: TRBD2
v_gene: TRBV7-2
CDR3nt: TGTGCCAGCAGCTTACCTAGCGGGAGCACAGATACGCAGTATTTT
CDR3aa: CASSLPSGSTDTQYF

j_gene: TRBJ2-3
abundance: NA
d_gene: TRBD2
v_gene: TRBV5-1
CDR3nt: TGCGCCAGCAGCTCAATCCCGGGACTAGCGGGAGTACTTGATACGCAGTATTTT
CDR3aa: CASSSIPGLAGVLDTQYF

j_gene: TRBJ2-7
abundance: NA
d_gene: TRBD1
v_gene: TRBV2
CDR3nt: TGTGCCAGCAGTGACTACAGGGGCTACGAGCAGTACTTC
CDR3aa: CASSDYRGYEQYF

j_gene: TRBJ2-7
abundance: NA
d_gene: NA
v_gene: TRBV11-3
CDR3nt: TGTGCCAGCAGCATGGACAGTTTATCCTACGAGCAGTACTTC
CDR3aa: CASSMDSLSYEQYF

j_gene: TRBJ2-2
abundance: NA
d_gene: TRBD1
v_gene: TRBV5-1
CDR3nt: TGCGCCAGCAGCCGCGGACAGGTCCCCGGGGAGCTGTTTTTT
CDR3aa: CASSRGQVPGELFF

j_gene: TRBJ1-1
abundance: NA
d_gene: TRBD1
v_gene: TRBV6-6
CDR3nt: TGTGCCAGCGTGCACCTCGGGACAGGCATGAACACTGAAGCTTTCTTT
CDR3aa: CASVHLGTGMNTEAFF

j_gene: TRBJ2-1
abundance: NA
d_gene: TRBD1
v_gene: TRBV6-2/TRBV6-3
CDR3nt: TGTGCCAGCAGCCACCGGACAGGGAGGAATGAGCAGTTCTTC
CDR3aa: CASSHRTGRNEQFF

j_gene: TRBJ1-5
abundance: NA
d_gene: NA
v_gene: TRBV30
CDR3nt: TGTGCCTGGAGTGTTTCTCCTAGCAATCAGCCCCAGCATTTT
CDR3aa: CAWSVSPSNQPQHF

j_gene: TRBJ1-1
abundance: once
d_gene: NA
v_gene: TRBV28
CDR3nt: TGTGCCAGCAGTCGAGGGGGTGGGCCTGAAGCTTTCTTT
CDR3aa: CASSRGGGPEAFF

j_gene: TRBJ1-1
abundance: NA
d_gene: NA
v_gene: TRBV19
CDR3nt: TGTGCCAGTAGTGTGACAGCAAACTTGAACACTGAAGCTTTCTTT
CDR3aa: CASSVTANLNTEAFF

j_gene: TRBJ1-5
abundance: NA
d_gene: TRBD1
v_gene: TRBV28
CDR3nt: TGTGCCAGCAGTCGAGGGACAGGAGCCAATCAGCCCCAGCATTTT
CDR3aa: CASSRGTGANQPQHF

j_gene: TRBJ1-1
abundance: NA
d_gene: NA
v_gene: TRBV10-3
CDR3nt: TGTGCCATCACCCTGGACACGTACACTGAAGCTTTCTTT
CDR3aa: CAITLDTYTEAFF

j_gene: TRBJ2-3
abundance: NA
d_gene: NA
v_gene: TRBV24-1
CDR3nt: TGTGCCACCAGTGATTTGAACAGGGGCACAGATACGCAGTATTTT
CDR3aa: CATSDLNRGTDTQYF

j_gene: TRBJ2-1
abundance: NA
d_gene: TRBD2
v_gene: TRBV20-1
CDR3nt: TGCAGTGCTAGTTCCGCTAGCGGGAGGAATAATGAGCAGTTCTTC
CDR3aa: CSASSASGRNNEQFF

j_gene: TRBJ2-1
abundance: NA
d_gene: NA
v_gene: TRBV9
CDR3nt: TGTGCCAGCAGCGTCCAGGGGTCGGACAATGAGCAGTTCTTC
CDR3aa: CASSVQGSDNEQFF

j_gene: TRBJ1-2
abundance: NA
d_gene: NA
v_gene: TRBV19
CDR3nt: TGTGCCAGTACCAGGGGCGTGGTATTCGGCTACACCTTC
CDR3aa: CASTRGVVFGYTF

j_gene: TRBJ1-2
abundance: NA
d_gene: TRBD1
v_gene: TRBV2
CDR3nt: TGTGCCAACAGTCTCCGGGACAGAAGCGCCTTAAACTATGGCTACACCTTC
CDR3aa: CANSLRDRSALNYGYTF

j_gene: TRBJ2-3
abundance: once
d_gene: NA
v_gene: TRBV28
CDR3nt: TGTGCCAGCAAAGGGAGAAATGTTGCAGATACGCAGTATTTT
CDR3aa: CASKGRNVADTQYF

j_gene: TRBJ2-5
abundance: NA
d_gene: TRBD2
v_gene: TRBV7-3
CDR3nt: TGTGCCAGCAGCTTCAACGGACTAGCGCAAGAGACCCAGTACTTC
CDR3aa: CASSFNGLAQETQYF

j_gene: TRBJ2-5
abundance: NA
d_gene: TRBD1
v_gene: TRBV18
CDR3nt: TGTGCCAGCTCACCAGGGACAGCCCAAGAGACCCAGTACTTC
CDR3aa: CASSPGTAQETQYF

j_gene: TRBJ1-5
abundance: few
d_gene: NA
v_gene: TRBV29-1
CDR3nt: TGCAGCGTTACCTCAGGGGCACCTGATCAGCCCCAGCATTTT
CDR3aa: CSVTSGAPDQPQHF

j_gene: TRBJ1-3
abundance: NA
d_gene: TRBD1
v_gene: TRBV9
CDR3nt: TGTGCCAGCAGCACCCGGACAGGGTCCGGAAACACCATATATTTT
CDR3aa: CASSTRTGSGNTIYF

j_gene: TRBJ2-7
abundance: NA
d_gene: TRBD2
v_gene: TRBV11-1
CDR3nt: TGTGCCAGCAGCTTAAGTCTAGCGGTCGTCTACGAGCAGTACTTC
CDR3aa: CASSLSLAVVYEQYF

j_gene: TRBJ2-1
abundance: once
d_gene: NA
v_gene: TRBV6-6
CDR3nt: TGTGCCAGCAGCTCTGACAATGAGCAGTTCTTC
CDR3aa: CASSSDNEQFF

j_gene: TRBJ1-4
abundance: NA
d_gene: TRBD1
v_gene: TRBV6-2/TRBV6-3
CDR3nt: TGTGCCAGCAGTTCCGGGACAGGTGGCGAAAAACTGTTTTTT
CDR3aa: CASSSGTGGEKLFF

j_gene: TRBJ2-1
abundance: NA
d_gene: TRBD2
v_gene: TRBV5-1
CDR3nt: TGCGCCAGCACAACAAGCGGGAGGGTCAATGAGCAGTTCTTC
CDR3aa: CASTTSGRVNEQFF

j_gene: TRBJ1-1
abundance: few
d_gene: TRBD1
v_gene: TRBV28
CDR3nt: TGTGCCAGCTCTTACAAGAAGGGACAGGGCTGGACTGAAGCTTTCTTT
CDR3aa: CASSYKKGQGWTEAFF

j_gene: TRBJ2-1
abundance: NA
d_gene: TRBD2
v_gene: TRBV4-2
CDR3nt: TGTGCCAGCAGCCAGGAAGGACCCGGGACTAGCGGGAGCAATGAGCAGTTCTTC
CDR3aa: CASSQEGPGTSGSNEQFF

j_gene: TRBJ1-1
abundance: NA
d_gene: TRBD1
v_gene: TRBV7-9
CDR3nt: TGTGCCAGCAGCCGACAGGGTGAGACTGAAGCTTTCTTT
CDR3aa: CASSRQGETEAFF

j_gene: TRBJ1-1
abundance: NA
d_gene: TRBD1
v_gene: TRBV27
CDR3nt: TGTGCCAGCAGTAGACAGGGGCTGGAGACTGAAGCTTTCTTT
CDR3aa: CASSRQGLETEAFF

j_gene: TRBJ1-2
abundance: NA
d_gene: NA
v_gene: TRBV7-2
CDR3nt: TGTGCCAGCAGCCTAGGGTCTGAGGGAGGCTATGGCTACACCTTC
CDR3aa: CASSLGSEGGYGYTF

j_gene: TRBJ2-1
abundance: NA
d_gene: TRBD2
v_gene: TRBV7-9
CDR3nt: TGTGCCAGCAGCTCCCCCGGGACTAGCAAAAACAATGAGCAGTTCTTC
CDR3aa: CASSSPGTSKNNEQFF

j_gene: TRBJ1-5
abundance: NA
d_gene: NA
v_gene: TRBV27
CDR3nt: TGTGCCCTGGGAGGGAGGGATCAGCCCCAGCATTTT
CDR3aa: CALGGRDQPQHF

j_gene: TRBJ2-2
abundance: NA
d_gene: NA
v_gene: TRBV19
CDR3nt: TGTGCCAGTAGTATGGGGAGGTCGGGCGGGGAGCTGTTTTTT
CDR3aa: CASSMGRSGGELFF

j_gene: TRBJ1-2
abundance: NA
d_gene: TRBD1
v_gene: TRBV3-1/TRBV3-2
CDR3nt: TGTGCCAGCAGCCGGACAGGGGAAGGCTACACCTTC
CDR3aa: CASSRTGEGYTF

j_gene: TRBJ2-7
abundance: NA
d_gene: TRBD2
v_gene: TRBV18
CDR3nt: TGTGCCAGCTCACCGCGTAAGAATAGCGGGCACGAGCAGTACTTC
CDR3aa: CASSPRKNSGHEQYF

j_gene: TRBJ1-5
abundance: once
d_gene: NA
v_gene: TRBV19
CDR3nt: TGTGCCAGTAGCCTCTTTTCTTTGCAGCCCCAGCATTTT
CDR3aa: CASSLFSLQPQHF

j_gene: TRBJ1-5
abundance: NA
d_gene: NA
v_gene: TRBV27
CDR3nt: TGTGCCAGCGGGGGGGGAGTTTGGCAGCCCCAGCATTTT
CDR3aa: CASGGGVWQPQHF

j_gene: TRBJ2-3
abundance: NA
d_gene: TRBD2
v_gene: TRBV11-2
CDR3nt: TGTGCCAGCAGCTTAGGAGCGGGGGGGCCGGATACGCAGTATTTT
CDR3aa: CASSLGAGGPDTQYF

j_gene: TRBJ2-3
abundance: once
d_gene: NA
v_gene: TRBV7-2
CDR3nt: TGTGCCAGCAGCTTAGAGGGGATTACGCAGTATTTT
CDR3aa: CASSLEGITQYF

j_gene: TRBJ2-6
abundance: NA
d_gene: NA
v_gene: TRBV28
CDR3nt: TGTGCCAGCACTGTTAGGGGGAATACAGGGGCCAACGTCCTGACTTTC
CDR3aa: CASTVRGNTGANVLTF